These 21 T cell receptor beta chains were sequenced from one sample in a study of blood T cell repertoires in COVID-19. The data were produced by immunoSEQ multiplex PCR, yet TCRdb's version contains in-frame clones alone and is incomplete. The table lists over 400,000 clones, 70% to 90% of them singletons. The sample was PBMCs or T cells enriched from blood (not recorded which). All receptors come from a woman aged 60 to 75 who had recovered from COVID-19.

The V gene is TRBV2, the J gene TRBJ1-6; D might be TRBD1 (6 bases). Germline V gene sequence: CDR1 SNHLY, CDR2 FYNNEI. V dropped 2 bases and J dropped 10 bases, with 9 bases sitting between them. The CDR3 covers 13 residues. The CDR3 coding sequence is TGTGCCAGCAGTGAAACACAGGGCTCACCCCTCCACTTT. Amino acids: CASSETQGSPLHF. The complete variable domain, with remaining parts taken from reference TRBV2 and TRBJ1-6, reads EPEVTQTPSHQVTQMGQEVILRCVPISNHLYFYWYRQILGQKVEFLVSFYNNEISEKSEIFDDQFSVERPDGSNFTLKIRSTKLEDSAMYFCASSETQGSPLHFGNGTRLTVT.

The gene calls are TRBV19 and TRBJ2-2; no firm D call. V gave up 5 bases and J gave up 4 bases, with 8 bases separating them. The CDR3 has 13 amino acids. From germline, CDR1 is LNHDA and CDR2 SQIVND (reference sequence). The chain's CDR3 is CASSQSGTGELFF. CDR3 in DNA: TGTGCCAGTAGTCAATCCGGCACCGGGGAGCTGTTTTTT.

V and J are TRBV9 and TRBJ1-2; D ambiguous. Trimming removed 5 bases from V and 0 bases from J, with 17 bases in between. Germline-derived CDR1 and CDR2 are SGDLS and YYNGEE. This CDR3 has 16 residues. This CDR3 reads CASSLYSSPPNYGYTF. DNA of the CDR3: TGTGCCAGCAGTCTCTACAGTTCTCCCCCTAACTATGGCTACACCTTC.

The chain couples TRBV15 to TRBJ2-7; 9 bases map to TRBD2. The CDR3 covers 17 residues. The germline gives CDR1 LNHNV, CDR2 YYDKDF (reference sequence). V was pared by 1 base and J by 1 base, with 8 bases of the junction left unmatched. The CDR3 bases are TGTGCCACCAGCAGAGCATCCGGGACTAGCCCTTCCTACGAGCAGTACTTC. As protein: CATSRASGTSPSYEQYF.

This chain uses TRBV11-3 with TRBJ1-5; 8 nucleotides line up with TRBD1. V lost 1 base to trimming and J lost 5 bases; unmatched junction nucleotides: 7. The V gene's germline CDR1 is SGHNT and CDR2 YENEEA. The CDR3 contains 16 residues. CDR3: CASSLVSAGGYQPQHF. In DNA form, the CDR3 reads TGTGCCAGCAGCTTAGTCTCGGCAGGGGGCTATCAGCCCCAGCATTTT.

A remark on this clone: The sample contains more than one DNA sequence encoding this CDR3. This chain links TRBV19 with TRBJ1-1; D gene uncertain. V lost 1 base and J 0 bases, leaving 3 bases between the germline ends. This CDR3 has 13 amino acids. Germline V CDR1 and CDR2: LNHDA, SQIVND (reference sequence). CDR3 amino acids: CASSIVLNTEAFF. The CDR3, as DNA: TGTGCCAGTAGTATAGTATTGAACACTGAAGCTTTCTTT.

This rearrangement joins TRBV4-1 to TRBJ1-1; D is unresolved. Trimming pared 4 bases from V and 1 base from J, leaving 13 bases between. Germline V CDR1 and CDR2: MGHRA, YSYEKL. This CDR3 contains 15 residues. The CDR3 DNA sequence: TGCGCCAGCAGCCTTGAGGGCGGTTCGAACACTGAAGCTTTCTTT. Protein sequence: CASSLEGGSNTEAFF.

The V call is TRBV9, the J call TRBJ1-2; D might be TRBD1 (6 bases). The CDR3 spans 13 residues. V was cut by 4 bases and J by 3 bases, with 10 bases left in between. Germline V lookup: CDR1 SGDLS, CDR2 YYNGEE. CDR3 region: CASSPRTDYGYTF. CDR3 nucleotide sequence: TGTGCCAGCAGCCCCCGGACAGACTATGGCTACACCTTC.

The table lists this clone with a count of one. The DNA of the CDR3 is TGTGCCAGCAGCTTACTAGCACCGGGACAGGGGAGCTCTGAAGCTTTCTTT. The encoded protein is CASSLLAPGQGSSEAFF. V and J are TRBV7-8 and TRBJ1-1; the match to TRBD1 covers 10 bases. V lost 2 bases to trimming and J lost 6 bases; unmatched junction nucleotides: 12. Germline V gene data show CDR1 as SGHVS and CDR2 as FQNEAQ. The CDR3 runs to 17 residues.

The chain couples TRBV9 to TRBJ2-1; 7 bases are shared with TRBD1. The CDR3 has 15 amino acids. The junction had 10 bases not matched to a gene; V was cut back by 0 bases and J by 10 bases. Per germline, CDR1 SGDLS and CDR2 YYNGEE. DNA for the CDR3: TGTGCCAGCAGCGTAGGAACCACAGGGGCATGGGAGCAGTTCTTC. This encodes CASSVGTTGAWEQFF.

This clone appeared a few times. This chain links TRBV10-3 with TRBJ2-2; 11 positions match TRBD2. The CDR3 runs 15 residues. V shed 10 bases and J 6 bases; nucleotides not matched to a gene: 10. CDR1 is ENHRY and CDR2 is SYGVKD in the germline V gene. The CDR3 DNA sequence: TGTGCCACCAGAACTAGCGGGGGAAAAGCCGGGGAGCTGTTTTTT. Protein product: CATRTSGGKAGELFF.

The J gene is TRBJ1-5, the V gene TRBV18; D is possibly TRBD1 (6 bases). Trimming shortened V by 2 bases and J by 7 bases, and 15 bases separated the two germline ends. This CDR3 comprises 15 residues. Germline CDR1 reads KGHSH; CDR2 reads LQKENI. The CDR3 reads CASSPGPSQGQPQHF. Here the CDR3 DNA reads TGTGCCAGCTCACCAGGCCCCTCACAGGGACAGCCCCAGCATTTT. The entire variable domain, with the rest obtained from reference TRBV18 and TRBJ1-5, is as follows: NAGVMQNPRHLVRRRGQEARLRCSPMKGHSHVYWYRQLPEEGLKFMVYLQKENIIDESGMPKERFSAEFPKEGPSILRIQQVVRGDSAAYFCASSPGPSQGQPQHFGDGTRLSIL.

The V call is TRBV7-9, the J call TRBJ1-4; 10 nucleotides line up with TRBD1. CDR1 and CDR2 (germline): SEHNR, FQNEAQ (reference sequence). V lost 3 bases and J lost 6; bases outside the gene matches: 4. This CDR3 region has 15 residues. The CDR3 is CASSFSGTGDEKLFF. The CDR3 DNA reads as TGTGCCAGCAGCTTTTCCGGGACAGGGGATGAAAAACTGTTTTTT.

This chain links TRBV7-9 with TRBJ1-5, with a weak D call TRBD1 (5 bases). CDR1 is SEHNR, CDR2 FQNEAQ, per germline (reference sequence). V was clipped by 0 bases and J by 4 bases, with 16 bases between them. CDR3 length: 17 amino acids. In DNA, the CDR3 is TGTGCCAGCAGCTTAGCATTTGGAGGGGTGCGTAATCAGCCCCAGCATTTT. This codes for CASSLAFGGVRNQPQHF.

The CDR3 is CASSEVGGGPNTEAFF. The CDR3 DNA follows: TGTGCCAGCAGTGAAGTGGGGGGAGGGCCGAACACTGAAGCTTTCTTT. This sequence joins TRBV25-1 and TRBJ1-1, with D possibly matching TRBD1 (5 bases). Germline V gives CDR1 MGHDK, CDR2 SYGVNS. CDR3 length equals 16 residues. Between the trimmed V and J ends, which lost 2 bases and 1 base, there was a span of 14 bases. Based on the CDR3 plus reference TRBV25-1 and TRBJ1-1, the full variable domain is EADIYQTPRYLVIGTGKKITLECSQTMGHDKMYWYQQDPGMELHLIHYSYGVNSTEKGDLSSESTVSRIRTEHFPLTLESARPSHTSQYLCASSEVGGGPNTEAFFGQGTRLTVV.

This clone was seen once. V and J are TRBV9 and TRBJ2-6; possibly TRBD1 for D (5 bases). V lost 3 bases and J 1 base, leaving 11 bases between the germline ends. The CDR3 runs to 16 residues. Looked up from germline, CDR1 is SGDLS and CDR2 is YYNGEE. The CDR3: CASSGTGLSGANVLTF. CDR3 nucleotide sequence: TGTGCCAGCAGCGGCACAGGATTGTCTGGGGCCAACGTCCTGACTTTC.

This chain connects TRBV30 to TRBJ2-2; D not certain. The CDR3 consists of 15 residues. Trimming cost V 0 bases and J 2 bases, with 10 bases left between them. Germline assignment: CDR1 GTSNPN and CDR2 SVGIG (reference sequence). DNA of the CDR3: TGTGCCTGGAGTGTTCGCCAGGTTAACACCGGGGAGCTGTTTTTT. Its protein is CAWSVRQVNTGELFF.

This chain connects TRBV7-2 to TRBJ2-5, with 7 positions matching TRBD2. V lost 8 bases and J lost 7; bases outside the gene matches: 10. CDR3 length: 13 residues. Germline V gene lookup returns CDR1 SGHTA and CDR2 FQGNSA. CDR3 amino acids: CASVRRGSSTQYF. The DNA for the CDR3 is TGTGCCAGCGTTCGGCGGGGGAGTTCGACCCAGTACTTC.

V is TRBV5-4 and J is TRBJ1-2; unclear D gene. The CDR3 runs to 14 residues. CDR1 SGHNT and CDR2 YYREEE come from the germline V gene (reference sequence). V dropped 1 base and J dropped 4 bases, with 11 bases sitting between them. The CDR3 here is CASSLSGRGYGYTF. CDR3 sequence (DNA): TGTGCCAGCAGCTTGTCGGGTCGGGGCTATGGCTACACCTTC.

Written as DNA, the CDR3 is TGTGCCAGCAGCTTAGGTTCGAGCGGGGGGTCCACAGATACGCAGTATTTT. Residues: CASSLGSSGGSTDTQYF. The V gene is TRBV5-4, the J gene TRBJ2-3; 9 nucleotides match TRBD2. The V segment lost 2 bases and the J segment 2 bases; nucleotides outside the gene matches: 9. In germline, CDR1 is SGHNT, CDR2 YYREEE (reference sequence). This CDR3 region has 17 residues.

The chain has TRBV4-2 and TRBJ1-1; no definite D call. The length of the CDR3 is 15 residues. V was clipped by 2 bases and J by 1 base, with 11 bases between them. The germline gives CDR1 LGHNA, CDR2 YNFKEQ. CDR3 bases: TGTGCCAGCAGCCAAATTGAAGAGGGGAACACTGAAGCTTTCTTT. This encodes CASSQIEEGNTEAFF.